This TCR beta chain derives from a study of T cell responses to AZD1222 COVID-19 vaccine. Trimming removed 3 bases from V and 8 bases from J, with 11 bases in between. Germline V gene sequence: CDR1 MGHRA, CDR2 YSYEKL. The CDR3 contains 13 residues. As to this clone: Its antigen is as yet unknown.

General study points: Close to half of all spike-specific TCRs reportedly target regions of the variants that are unmutated.

Libraries were prepared by immunoSEQ multiplex PCR; TCRdb keeps only in-frame clonotypes and omits some of them. This sample has 120,000 or so clones, with around 84% found just once. This sequence originates from an adult who received the AZD1222 COVID-19 vaccine. This chain uses TRBV4-1 with TRBJ2-1; D gene ambiguous. Material: peripheral blood, obtained 28 days after the second AZD1222 dose. The DNA of the CDR3 is TGCGCCAGCAGCCAGGGTTCTGGGGATGAGCAGTTCTTC. Amino acid sequence: CASSQGSGDEQFF.